These 8 T cell receptor beta chains originate from one sample sequenced in a study of blood T cell repertoires in COVID-19. Only in-frame clones appear in the TCRdb table, and some are missing; sequencing was by immunoSEQ multiplex PCR. The table shows about 160,000 clones, with roughly 84% occurring only once. Sequencing was done on a sample of peripheral blood. These receptor sequences come from a woman aged 80 or over with active or convalescent COVID-19.

The V call is TRBV6-6, the J call TRBJ2-5; TRBD1 matches 7 bases. V shed 2 bases, J shed 5 bases, and the junction held 5 bases outside the gene matches. Germline lookup yields CDR1 MNHNY and CDR2 SVGAGI (reference sequence). This CDR3 has 14 residues. CDR3 sequence: CASSYTTGVETQYF. DNA for the CDR3: TGTGCCAGCAGTTACACAACAGGGGTTGAGACCCAGTACTTC.

The genes are TRBV29-1 and TRBJ2-1; tentative D call: TRBD1 (6 bases). This CDR3 spans 15 amino acids. Trimming shortened V by 4 bases and J by 0 bases, and 13 bases separated the two germline ends. Germline V CDR1 and CDR2: SQVTM, ANQGSEA. CDR3 DNA: TGCAGCGTTGTAGGACAGACCGGCTCCTACAATGAGCAGTTCTTC. Translated: CSVVGQTGSYNEQFF.

The J gene is TRBJ2-1, the V gene TRBV30; 10 bases agree with TRBD2. CDR1 is GTSNPN and CDR2 is SVGIG in the germline V gene (reference sequence). Losses at the gene ends were 4 bases for V and 7 bases for J; bases not matched to a gene: 10. This CDR3 spans 15 amino acids. CDR3 coding DNA: TGTGCCTGGAACTCGGGACTAGCGTCAGTTAATGAGCAGTTCTTC. Translating gives CAWNSGLASVNEQFF.

This clone has more than one count but fewer than ten. The chain carries TRBV19 and TRBJ2-2, with D uncertain. The CDR3 runs 15 residues. Trimming took 3 bases from V and 5 from J, leaving 13 bases between them. The V gene's germline CDR1 is LNHDA and CDR2 SQIVND (reference sequence). The CDR3 coding sequence is TGTGCCAGTAGTATTGGGCTACACCAAACCGGGGAGCTGTTTTTT. Protein: CASSIGLHQTGELFF.

J is TRBJ1-3 and V is TRBV28, with D unclear. CDR1 and CDR2 (germline): MDHEN, SYDVKM. V was pared by 1 base and J by 7 bases, with 8 bases between. This CDR3 has 13 amino acids. The CDR3 loop reads CASSLLQANTIYF. DNA for the CDR3: TGTGCCAGCAGTTTATTGCAGGCCAACACCATATATTTT.

The V call is TRBV18, the J call TRBJ2-1, with TRBD2 matching 12 bases. This CDR3 has 16 amino acids. V trimming: 3 bases; J trimming: 4 bases; junction bases outside the gene matches: 4. The germline gives CDR1 KGHSH, CDR2 LQKENI. CDR3 protein: CASSPWTSGEYNEQFF. In DNA, the CDR3 is TGTGCCAGCTCACCCTGGACTAGCGGGGAATACAATGAGCAGTTCTTC.

V usage is TRBV5-8 and J usage is TRBJ1-5; 7 bases agree with TRBD1. The CDR3 loop spans 15 amino acids. Trimming at V came to 0 bases and at J to 7 bases, leaving 7 bases not matched to a gene. CDR1 is SGHTS, CDR2 YDEGEE, per germline. CDR3 in amino acids: CASSLGQGFYQPQHF. CDR3 in DNA: TGTGCCAGCAGCTTGGGACAGGGTTTTTACCAGCCCCAGCATTTT. Together with reference TRBV5-8 and TRBJ1-5, the CDR3 gives the full variable domain: EAGVTQSPTHLIKTRGQQATLRCSPISGHTSVYWYQQALGLGLQFLLWYDEGEERNRGNFPPRFSGRQFPNYSSELNVNALELEDSALYLCASSLGQGFYQPQHFGDGTRLSIL.

This chain links TRBV5-1 with TRBJ1-2, with a weak D call TRBD1 (6 bases). Trimming took 0 bases from V and 6 from J, leaving 12 bases between them. The germline V gene encodes CDR1 SGHRS and CDR2 YFSETQ. The CDR3 spans 14 residues. The CDR3 DNA reads TGCGCCAGCAGCTTGGGGACAGCTCCTAATGGCTACACCTTC. It specifies CASSLGTAPNGYTF. The full variable domain, in which reference TRBV5-1 and TRBJ1-2 provide the parts outside the CDR3, is KAGVTQTPRYLIKTRGQQVTLSCSPISGHRSVSWYQQTPGQGLQFLFEYFSETQRNKGNFPGRFSGRQFSNSRSEMNVSTLELGDSALYLCASSLGTAPNGYTFGSGTRLTVV.